This TCR beta chain emerged from a study of T cells in women clearing cervical HPV infection. Repertoires were generated with immunoSEQ multiplex PCR, while TCRdb's copy carries only in-frame clones and drops some. This sample's table has about 39,000 clones. Turning to this clone: Coverage ceases 3 residues before the CDR3 finishes, and the germline J gene fills in the end.

CDR1 MGHRA and CDR2 YSYEKL come from the germline V gene. This CDR3 contains 13 residues. With 1 base clipped from V and 5 bases from J, the junction kept 2 bases outside the gene matches. This TCR was recovered from a woman aged 18 to 69 with a cervical HPV16 infection that either progressed to CIN3+ or cleared (not recorded which). What was sequenced was blood buffy coat. V and J are TRBV4-1 and TRBJ2-7, with TRBD2 identical over 7 bases. The sequenced part of the CDR3 DNA is TGCGCCAGCAGCCAAGTGGGGGGGGACGAG. Translating it yields CASSQVGGDE. The CDR3 reads in full as CASSQVGGDEQYF.